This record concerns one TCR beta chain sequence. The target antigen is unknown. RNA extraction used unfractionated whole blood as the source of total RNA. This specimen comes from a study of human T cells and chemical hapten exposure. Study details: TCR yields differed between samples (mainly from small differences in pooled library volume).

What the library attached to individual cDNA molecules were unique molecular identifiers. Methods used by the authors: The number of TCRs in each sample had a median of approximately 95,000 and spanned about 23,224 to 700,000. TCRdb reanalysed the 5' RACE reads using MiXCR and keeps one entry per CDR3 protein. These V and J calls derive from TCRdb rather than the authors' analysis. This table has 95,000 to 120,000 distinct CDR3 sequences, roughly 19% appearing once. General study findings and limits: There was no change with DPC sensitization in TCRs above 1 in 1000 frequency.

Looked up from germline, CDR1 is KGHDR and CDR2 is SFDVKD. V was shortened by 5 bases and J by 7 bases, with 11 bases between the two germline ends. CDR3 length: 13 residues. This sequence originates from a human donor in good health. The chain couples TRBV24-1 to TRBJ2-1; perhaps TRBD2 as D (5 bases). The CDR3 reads CATSGSGWNEQFF. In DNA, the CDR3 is TGTGCCACCAGTGGGTCGGGGTGGAATGAGCAGTTCTTC.